The TCR beta chain under discussion was sequenced for a study of cytomegalovirus exposure and HLA in healthy donors. In the study overall: Across more than 350 genotyped donors, about 81% landed in the Caucasian-associated ancestry cluster.

This clone was picked up many times. Its antigen is still unknown. Study-wide findings and caveats: A few chains tied to CMV proved CMV antigen-specific in vitro.

The PCR had 60 Vbeta and 13 Jbeta primers. Sequencing used immunoSEQ multiplex PCR; TCRdb keeps in-frame clones, though not all of them. The data show about 91,000 clones, under 75% seen once. The ends lost 5 bases at V and 3 bases at J; junction bases unmatched: 10. This CDR3 is built from 15 residues. Germline CDR1 SEHNR, CDR2 FQNEAQ (reference sequence). The source material was PBMCs. The sequence derives from a female donor in good health and CMV-seronegative. The chain couples TRBV7-9 to TRBJ2-7, with TRBD1 matching over 7 bases. CDR3: CASSASRDSDYEQYF. The CDR3 DNA sequence: TGTGCCAGCAGCGCAAGTCGGGACAGTGACTACGAGCAGTACTTC.